The clone carrying this TCR beta chain was detected a few times. Participants came from about two dozen US areas, aged about 18 to 89 years. All exposed participants met a person with COVID-19 within 2 weeks before entering the study. The method was immunoSEQ multiplex PCR; TCRdb's version includes in-frame clones alone and lacks a portion of them. The sample lists approximately 250,000 clones, approximately 89% seen once, with over 3% in the top ten. The data were obtained in a study of blood T cell repertoires in COVID-19. The CDR3 is 13 residues long. CDR1 and CDR2 from the germline V gene are MDHEN and SYDVKM. Trimming cost V 8 bases and J 4 bases, with 11 bases left between them.

What was sequenced was PBMCs or T cells enriched from blood (not recorded which). This clonotype originated in a woman between 35 and 50 years old who had been exposed to COVID-19. The gene calls are TRBV28 and TRBJ1-4; perhaps TRBD1 as D (5 bases). CDR3 in amino acids: CASLWGSNEKLFF. As DNA, the CDR3 is TGTGCCAGCCTATGGGGCAGTAATGAAAAACTGTTTTTT.